These T cell receptor beta chains were read from a single sample in a study of T-cell memory formation after mild COVID-19. TCRdb re-called the 5' RACE reads through MiXCR, storing one row per CDR3 protein. The sample yields more than 350,000 distinct CDR3 sequences, about 17% seen once. Source material: PBMCs or a T cell subset sorted from them (not recorded which). The receptors were sampled from a man aged 18 to 30 who had mild COVID-19 (a few samples of this study predate the infection). Cell type and time point are not known. CDR3s include the opening cysteine and the closing phenylalanine or tryptophan. D genes are given only for firm matches. Not every row has a clone size; where given, it reads once, few, many or a size class.

clone size: -; V gene: TRBV10-3; J gene: TRBJ2-1; D gene: -; CDR3 protein: CAPRGRPRQFF; CDR3 DNA: TGTGCCCCCCGGGGACGTCCGCGGCAGTTCTTC
clone size: -; V gene: TRBV7-2; J gene: TRBJ2-1; D gene: TRBD2; CDR3 protein: CASSLSGGAFSYNEQFF; CDR3 DNA: TGTGCCAGCAGCTTAAGCGGGGGGGCCTTCTCCTACAATGAGCAGTTCTTC
clone size: few; V gene: TRBV4-3; J gene: TRBJ1-5; D gene: -; CDR3 protein: CASSPRAGTNQPQHF; CDR3 DNA: TGCGCCAGCAGCCCCCGGGCGGGGACGAATCAGCCCCAGCATTTT
clone size: -; V gene: TRBV27; J gene: TRBJ2-5; D gene: TRBD1; CDR3 protein: CASSLLGQAETQYF; CDR3 DNA: TGTGCCAGCAGTTTACTGGGACAGGCAGAGACCCAGTACTTC
clone size: few; V gene: TRBV12-3/TRBV12-4; J gene: TRBJ2-2; D gene: -; CDR3 protein: CASRNSGNTGELFF; CDR3 DNA: TGTGCCAGCAGGAATAGCGGGAACACCGGGGAGCTGTTTTTT
clone size: -; V gene: TRBV13; J gene: TRBJ1-2; D gene: -; CDR3 protein: CASSSYAASEVNYGYTF; CDR3 DNA: TGTGCCAGCAGCTCCTACGCCGCCTCGGAGGTAAACTATGGCTACACCTTC
clone size: few; V gene: TRBV18; J gene: TRBJ2-5; D gene: TRBD2; CDR3 protein: CASSPPSLAGRGKTQYF; CDR3 DNA: TGTGCCAGCTCACCACCGAGCCTAGCGGGCCGTGGGAAGACCCAGTACTTC
clone size: -; V gene: TRBV7-9; J gene: TRBJ1-5; D gene: -; CDR3 protein: CASSLDTGFGQPQHF; CDR3 DNA: TGTGCCAGCAGCTTAGACACAGGGTTCGGACAGCCCCAGCATTTT
clone size: -; V gene: TRBV20-1; J gene: TRBJ1-1; D gene: -; CDR3 protein: CSARAWPGANTEAFF; CDR3 DNA: TGCAGTGCTAGAGCCTGGCCGGGTGCGAACACTGAAGCTTTCTTT
clone size: -; V gene: TRBV4-3; J gene: TRBJ1-1; D gene: -; CDR3 protein: CASSQDGAARAFF; CDR3 DNA: TGCGCCAGCAGCCAAGATGGGGCGGCTCGGGCTTTCTTT
clone size: -; V gene: TRBV23-1; J gene: TRBJ2-1; D gene: -; CDR3 protein: CASSQWIGYNEQFF; CDR3 DNA: TGCGCCAGCAGTCAATGGATAGGTTACAATGAGCAGTTCTTC
clone size: few; V gene: TRBV28; J gene: TRBJ2-3; D gene: TRBD2; CDR3 protein: CASSDPSGGSTDTQYF; CDR3 DNA: TGTGCCAGCAGCGATCCTAGCGGGGGGAGCACAGATACGCAGTATTTT
clone size: -; V gene: TRBV4-1; J gene: TRBJ2-2; D gene: -; CDR3 protein: CASSQPGVTGELFF; CDR3 DNA: TGCGCCAGCAGCCAACCAGGGGTTACCGGGGAGCTGTTTTTT
clone size: many; V gene: TRBV2; J gene: TRBJ1-6; D gene: -; CDR3 protein: CASRRGFGNSPLHF; CDR3 DNA: TGTGCCAGCAGACGGGGCTTTGGGAATTCACCCCTCCACTTT
clone size: few; V gene: TRBV5-5; J gene: TRBJ1-6; D gene: TRBD1; CDR3 protein: CASSSQGDRANSPLHF; CDR3 DNA: TGTGCCAGCAGCTCCCAGGGGGATCGCGCCAATTCACCCCTCCACTTT
clone size: -; V gene: TRBV4-3; J gene: TRBJ2-5; D gene: -; CDR3 protein: CASSQDIQTEQETQYF; CDR3 DNA: TGCGCCAGCAGCCAAGATATTCAGACAGAGCAAGAGACCCAGTACTTC
clone size: few; V gene: TRBV5-6; J gene: TRBJ2-7; D gene: TRBD1; CDR3 protein: CASSGFSGTGGIYEQYF; CDR3 DNA: TGTGCCAGCAGCGGCTTTTCCGGGACAGGGGGCATCTACGAGCAGTACTTC
clone size: -; V gene: TRBV15; J gene: TRBJ2-2; D gene: TRBD1; CDR3 protein: CATSRFQGAGELFF; CDR3 DNA: TGTGCCACCAGCAGATTCCAGGGGGCCGGGGAGCTGTTTTTT
clone size: few; V gene: TRBV6-4; J gene: TRBJ2-1; D gene: -; CDR3 protein: CASSDSGGASYNEQFF; CDR3 DNA: TGTGCCAGCAGTGACTCAGGGGGGGCCTCCTACAATGAGCAGTTCTTC
clone size: -; V gene: TRBV7-9; J gene: TRBJ2-4; D gene: -; CDR3 protein: CASSLGGRDIQYF; CDR3 DNA: TGTGCCAGCAGCTTGGGTGGAAGAGACATTCAGTACTTC
clone size: -; V gene: TRBV6-5; J gene: TRBJ2-1; D gene: TRBD2; CDR3 protein: CASSYLGLAVEQFF; CDR3 DNA: TGTGCCAGCAGTTATCTCGGACTAGCGGTAGAGCAGTTCTTC
clone size: -; V gene: TRBV29-1; J gene: TRBJ1-2; D gene: -; CDR3 protein: CSVFPSKANYGYTF; CDR3 DNA: TGCAGCGTTTTCCCATCCAAGGCTAACTATGGCTACACCTTC
clone size: few; V gene: TRBV7-2; J gene: TRBJ1-1; D gene: TRBD1; CDR3 protein: CASRGQLNTEAFF; CDR3 DNA: TGTGCCAGCAGGGGACAGTTGAACACTGAAGCTTTCTTT
clone size: few; V gene: TRBV20-1; J gene: TRBJ1-2; D gene: -; CDR3 protein: CSARRPDIFGYTF; CDR3 DNA: TGCAGTGCTAGACGTCCCGATATTTTTGGCTACACCTTC
clone size: -; V gene: TRBV7-3; J gene: TRBJ2-3; D gene: -; CDR3 protein: CASSPVGGPGDTQYF; CDR3 DNA: TGTGCCAGCAGCCCTGTAGGGGGACCTGGAGATACGCAGTATTTT
clone size: few; V gene: TRBV6-6; J gene: TRBJ1-2; D gene: TRBD1; CDR3 protein: CASDRGYGYTF; CDR3 DNA: TGTGCCAGCGACAGGGGATATGGCTACACCTTC
clone size: few; V gene: TRBV12-3/TRBV12-4; J gene: TRBJ2-1; D gene: TRBD2; CDR3 protein: CASTTARLAGDNEQFF; CDR3 DNA: TGTGCCAGCACCACCGCGAGACTAGCGGGAGACAATGAGCAGTTCTTC
clone size: -; V gene: TRBV4-2; J gene: TRBJ1-1; D gene: -; CDR3 protein: CASTDWGAEAFF; CDR3 DNA: TGTGCCAGCACCGACTGGGGGGCTGAAGCTTTCTTT
clone size: few; V gene: TRBV7-2; J gene: TRBJ2-6; D gene: -; CDR3 protein: CASSFRGYEGIYSGANVLTF; CDR3 DNA: TGTGCCAGCAGCTTTCGCGGGTACGAGGGAATTTACTCTGGGGCCAACGTCCTGACTTTC
clone size: few; V gene: TRBV3-1; J gene: TRBJ1-4; D gene: -; CDR3 protein: CASSPGGRHEKLFF; CDR3 DNA: TGTGCCAGCAGCCCGGGAGGGCGGCATGAAAAACTGTTTTTT
clone size: -; V gene: TRBV13; J gene: TRBJ2-5; D gene: TRBD1; CDR3 protein: CARSVKGAEETQYF; CDR3 DNA: TGTGCCCGCAGCGTGAAGGGGGCGGAGGAGACCCAGTACTTC
clone size: -; V gene: TRBV5-1; J gene: TRBJ1-2; D gene: TRBD1; CDR3 protein: CASSSAQGGYGYTF; CDR3 DNA: TGCGCCAGCAGCTCGGCGCAGGGGGGGTATGGCTACACCTTC
clone size: few; V gene: TRBV18; J gene: TRBJ2-1; D gene: TRBD2; CDR3 protein: CASSPRRGGPNEQFF; CDR3 DNA: TGTGCCAGCTCACCAAGGCGGGGGGGACCAAATGAGCAGTTCTTC
clone size: -; V gene: TRBV5-1; J gene: TRBJ2-2; D gene: -; CDR3 protein: CASRDLAKNTGELFF; CDR3 DNA: TGCGCCAGCAGGGACTTGGCTAAGAACACCGGGGAGCTGTTTTTT
clone size: -; V gene: TRBV5-1; J gene: TRBJ2-3; D gene: -; CDR3 protein: CASSLHRPTDTQYF; CDR3 DNA: TGCGCCAGCAGCTTGCATCGTCCCACAGATACGCAGTATTTT
clone size: -; V gene: TRBV12-3/TRBV12-4; J gene: TRBJ1-2; D gene: -; CDR3 protein: CASSLGQGGYTF; CDR3 DNA: TGTGCCAGCAGTTTGGGGCAGGGTGGCTACACCTTC
clone size: few; V gene: TRBV5-1; J gene: TRBJ2-5; D gene: -; CDR3 protein: CASTNGEAGETQYF; CDR3 DNA: TGCGCCAGCACAAACGGGGAGGCGGGAGAGACCCAGTACTTC
clone size: many; V gene: TRBV2; J gene: TRBJ1-3; D gene: -; CDR3 protein: CASSEGSGNTIYF; CDR3 DNA: TGTGCCAGCAGTGAAGGCTCTGGAAACACCATATATTTT
clone size: -; V gene: TRBV18; J gene: TRBJ2-1; D gene: TRBD1; CDR3 protein: CASSPLGQGRSEQFF; CDR3 DNA: TGTGCCAGCTCACCACTCGGACAGGGGAGGAGTGAGCAGTTCTTC
clone size: -; V gene: TRBV6-6; J gene: TRBJ2-1; D gene: TRBD2; CDR3 protein: CASRQTTMRSGGNEQFF; CDR3 DNA: TGTGCCAGCAGACAGACGACTATGCGAAGCGGGGGTAATGAGCAGTTCTTC
clone size: -; V gene: TRBV7-3; J gene: TRBJ2-5; D gene: -; CDR3 protein: CASSLSGVEETQYF; CDR3 DNA: TGTGCCAGCAGCTTATCCGGGGTGGAAGAGACCCAGTACTTC
clone size: few; V gene: TRBV30; J gene: TRBJ2-3; D gene: TRBD2; CDR3 protein: CAWTPGLAGDTQYF; CDR3 DNA: TGTGCCTGGACACCGGGACTAGCGGGGGATACGCAGTATTTT
clone size: few; V gene: TRBV20-1; J gene: TRBJ2-7; D gene: TRBD2; CDR3 protein: CSARDQRGSYEQYF; CDR3 DNA: TGCAGTGCTAGAGACCAGCGGGGGTCCTACGAGCAGTACTTC
clone size: -; V gene: TRBV11-3; J gene: TRBJ2-2; D gene: -; CDR3 protein: CASSYRLTTGELFF; CDR3 DNA: TGTGCCAGCAGCTACCGACTGACCACCGGGGAGCTGTTTTTT
clone size: -; V gene: TRBV19; J gene: TRBJ1-1; D gene: -; CDR3 protein: CASGAVEAFF; CDR3 DNA: TGTGCCAGTGGGGCCGTTGAAGCTTTCTTT
clone size: few; V gene: TRBV20-1; J gene: TRBJ1-1; D gene: -; CDR3 protein: CSARRGSTEAFF; CDR3 DNA: TGCAGTGCTAGGAGAGGGTCCACTGAAGCTTTCTTT
clone size: few; V gene: TRBV6-2/TRBV6-3; J gene: TRBJ2-3; D gene: TRBD2; CDR3 protein: CASSQGLAGGTDTQYF; CDR3 DNA: TGTGCCAGCAGCCAAGGACTAGCGGGGGGCACAGATACGCAGTATTTT
clone size: many; V gene: TRBV7-2; J gene: TRBJ2-3; D gene: -; CDR3 protein: CASSLGDRLSTDTQYF; CDR3 DNA: TGTGCCAGCAGCTTAGGAGACAGGCTTAGCACAGATACGCAGTATTTT
clone size: few; V gene: TRBV5-4; J gene: TRBJ1-2; D gene: TRBD1; CDR3 protein: CASSFWDRDNGYTF; CDR3 DNA: TGTGCCAGCAGCTTTTGGGACAGGGATAATGGCTACACCTTC
clone size: -; V gene: TRBV4-3; J gene: TRBJ1-1; D gene: -; CDR3 protein: CASSQAKADTEAFF; CDR3 DNA: TGCGCCAGCAGCCAAGCCAAGGCCGACACTGAAGCTTTCTTT
clone size: -; V gene: TRBV7-6; J gene: TRBJ2-5; D gene: -; CDR3 protein: CASSLGGTFQETQYF; CDR3 DNA: TGTGCCAGCAGCTTAGGGGGGACATTTCAAGAGACCCAGTACTTC
clone size: few; V gene: TRBV12-3/TRBV12-4; J gene: TRBJ2-5; D gene: -; CDR3 protein: CASSLGLTVSAQYF; CDR3 DNA: TGTGCCAGCAGTTTGGGACTGACCGTATCGGCCCAGTACTTC
clone size: -; V gene: TRBV5-6; J gene: TRBJ1-4; D gene: TRBD1; CDR3 protein: CASSLTGEGEKLFF; CDR3 DNA: TGTGCCAGCAGTTTGACAGGGGAAGGTGAAAAACTGTTTTTT
clone size: -; V gene: TRBV20-1; J gene: TRBJ2-3; D gene: -; CDR3 protein: CSAKSRGDTQYF; CDR3 DNA: TGCAGTGCTAAGAGCCGGGGGGATACGCAGTATTTT
clone size: -; V gene: TRBV4-2; J gene: TRBJ1-2; D gene: -; CDR3 protein: CASSQDGGAYGYTF; CDR3 DNA: TGTGCCAGCAGCCAAGACGGCGGGGCCTATGGCTACACCTTC
clone size: few; V gene: TRBV21-1; J gene: TRBJ2-1; D gene: -; CDR3 protein: CASVGASEQFF; CDR3 DNA: TGTGCCAGCGTTGGGGCTAGTGAGCAGTTCTTC
clone size: few; V gene: TRBV6-2/TRBV6-3; J gene: TRBJ1-1; D gene: -; CDR3 protein: CASSFSIVEAFF; CDR3 DNA: TGTGCCAGCAGTTTCTCAATTGTTGAAGCTTTCTTT